This T cell receptor (beta chain) was documented in a study of blood T cell repertoires in COVID-19. This clone came up a few times. The CDR3 is 16 amino acids. The ends were cut back, 4 bases at V and 5 bases at J, with 20 bases in the middle. Germline V gene lookup returns CDR1 KGHSH and CDR2 LQKENI. Here immunoSEQ multiplex PCR was the method, and the copy in TCRdb shows in-frame clones only, minus some. The sample has nearly 90,000 clones, about 87% seen once. The chain couples TRBV18 to TRBJ1-1; tentative D call: TRBD1 (6 bases). The sequence derives from a man aged 55-75 years with acute or convalescent COVID-19. Sequenced input: peripheral blood. CDR3 protein: CASSHSGGGVWTEAFF. For the CDR3, the DNA is TGTGCCAGCTCACACTCGGGAGGGGGGGTTTGGACTGAAGCTTTCTTT.